The sequence of this TCR beta chain was determined in a study of tumor-infiltrating lymphocytes in primary liver carcinoma. Study outcomes and limitations: Top clones occupying all five tumor regions numbered only about 7-25%.

Germline CDR1 reads SQVTM; CDR2 reads ANQGSEA. This CDR3 comprises 12 residues. V was pared by 6 bases and J by 8 bases, with 17 bases between. Using a constant-region primer together with ProtoScript II reverse transcriptase, TCR beta cDNA was made from 450 to 600 ng of total RNA. Slightly modified ARM-PCR with three nested multiplex PCR rounds yielded TCR beta libraries. Two initial PCR rounds of around 10 cycles each paired TRBV1-TRBV30 forward primers with a C-beta reverse primer. TCRdb reprocessed the multiplex PCR reads with MiXCR, giving one entry per CDR3 protein. Here the sample spans roughly 57,000 distinct CDR3 sequences, about two thirds being singletons. Both RNA and DNA were isolated together from approximately 20-30 mg of bulk tissue that had not been sorted. Comment on this clonotype: As yet, its antigen is unknown.

This clonotype originated in a man aged 40-55 years with primary liver carcinoma and hepatitis B virus infection. This chain connects TRBV29-1 to TRBJ2-7; tentative D call: TRBD2 (5 bases). Sequenced input: liver tumor tissue from sampling region 2. Specified subset: tumor region T2, inferior pole. CDR3 amino acids: CSVSRASGKQYF. CDR3 nucleotides: TGCAGCGTCAGTAGGGCCTCGGGGAAGCAGTACTTC.